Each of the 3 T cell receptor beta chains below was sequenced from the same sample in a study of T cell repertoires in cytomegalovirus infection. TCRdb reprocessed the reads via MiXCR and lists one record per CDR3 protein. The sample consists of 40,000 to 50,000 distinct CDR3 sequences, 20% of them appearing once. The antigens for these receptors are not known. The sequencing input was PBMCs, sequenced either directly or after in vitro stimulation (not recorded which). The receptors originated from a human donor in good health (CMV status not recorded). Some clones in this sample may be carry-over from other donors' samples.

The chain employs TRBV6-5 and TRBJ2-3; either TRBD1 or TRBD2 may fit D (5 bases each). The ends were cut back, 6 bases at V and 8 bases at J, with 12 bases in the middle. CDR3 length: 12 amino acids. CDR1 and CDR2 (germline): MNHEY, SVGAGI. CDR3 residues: CASRRTRGTQYF. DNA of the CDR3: TGTGCCAGCAGGCGTACTAGGGGTACGCAGTATTTT.

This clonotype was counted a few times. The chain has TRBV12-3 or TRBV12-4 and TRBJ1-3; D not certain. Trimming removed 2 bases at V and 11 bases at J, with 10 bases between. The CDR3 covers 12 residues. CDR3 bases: TGTGCCAGCAGTTTACCCGTACGCCCCATATATTTT. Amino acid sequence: CASSLPVRPIYF.

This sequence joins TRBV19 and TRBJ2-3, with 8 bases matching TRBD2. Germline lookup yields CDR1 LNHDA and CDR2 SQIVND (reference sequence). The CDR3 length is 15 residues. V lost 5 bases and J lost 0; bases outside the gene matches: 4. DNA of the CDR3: TGTGCCAGTAGTCTCGGCGGGAGGAGCACAGATACGCAGTATTTT. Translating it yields CASSLGGRSTDTQYF.